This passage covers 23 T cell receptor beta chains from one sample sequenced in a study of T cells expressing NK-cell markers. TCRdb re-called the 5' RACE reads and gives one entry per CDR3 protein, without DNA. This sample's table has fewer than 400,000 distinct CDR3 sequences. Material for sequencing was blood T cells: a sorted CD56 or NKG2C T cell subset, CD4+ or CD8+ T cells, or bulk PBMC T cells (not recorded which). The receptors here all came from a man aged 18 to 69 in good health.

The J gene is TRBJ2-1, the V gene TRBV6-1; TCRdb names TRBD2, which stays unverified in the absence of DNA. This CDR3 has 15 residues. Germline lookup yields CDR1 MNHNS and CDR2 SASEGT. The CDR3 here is CASRAASGGYNEQFF.

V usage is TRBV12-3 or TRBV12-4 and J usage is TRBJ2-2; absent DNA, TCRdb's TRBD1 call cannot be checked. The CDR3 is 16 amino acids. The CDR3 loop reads CASNMAGQPNTGELFF.

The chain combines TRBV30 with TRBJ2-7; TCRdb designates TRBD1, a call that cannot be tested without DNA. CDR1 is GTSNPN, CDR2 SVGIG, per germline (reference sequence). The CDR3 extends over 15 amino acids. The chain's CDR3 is CAWSRPGTGNYEQYF.

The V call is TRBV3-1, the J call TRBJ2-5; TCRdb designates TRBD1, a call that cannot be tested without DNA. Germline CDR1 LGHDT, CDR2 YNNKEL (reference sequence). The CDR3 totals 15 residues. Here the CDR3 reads CASSQGTPPRETQYF.

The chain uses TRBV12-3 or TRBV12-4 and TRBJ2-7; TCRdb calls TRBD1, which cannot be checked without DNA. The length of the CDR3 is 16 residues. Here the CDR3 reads CASSSDPGTGGIEQYF.

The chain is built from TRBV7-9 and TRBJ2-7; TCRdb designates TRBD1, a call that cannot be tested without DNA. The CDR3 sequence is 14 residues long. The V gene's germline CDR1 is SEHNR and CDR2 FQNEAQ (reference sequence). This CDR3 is CASSEQGRTYEQYF.

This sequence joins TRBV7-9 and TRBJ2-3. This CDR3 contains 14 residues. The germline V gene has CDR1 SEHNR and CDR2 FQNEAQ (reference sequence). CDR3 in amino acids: CASSLVASGDTQYF.

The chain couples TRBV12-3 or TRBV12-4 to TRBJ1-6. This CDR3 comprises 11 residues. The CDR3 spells CASSSSSPLHF.

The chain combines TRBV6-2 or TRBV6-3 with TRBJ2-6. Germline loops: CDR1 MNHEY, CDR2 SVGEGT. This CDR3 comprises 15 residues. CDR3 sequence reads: CASRNGYSGANVLTF.

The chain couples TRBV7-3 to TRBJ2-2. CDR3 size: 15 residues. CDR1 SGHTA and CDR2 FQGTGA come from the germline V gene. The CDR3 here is CASSLQGLGTGELFF. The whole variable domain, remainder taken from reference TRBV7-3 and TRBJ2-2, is GAGVSQTPSNKVTEKGKYVELRCDPISGHTALYWYRQSLGQGPEFLIYFQGTGAADDSGLPNDRFFAVRPEGSVSTLKIQRTERGDSAVYLCASSLQGLGTGELFFGEGSRLTVL.

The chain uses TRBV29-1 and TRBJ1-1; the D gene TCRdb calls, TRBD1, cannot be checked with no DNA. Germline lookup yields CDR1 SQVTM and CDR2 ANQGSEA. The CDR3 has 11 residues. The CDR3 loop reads CTLGGDTEAFF.

CDR3 sequence reads: CASRTGQGNTIYF. The chain combines TRBV5-1 with TRBJ1-3; TCRdb reports TRBD1, a call that lacks DNA to check it against. The germline CDR1 and CDR2 sequences are SGHRS and YFSETQ. The CDR3 has 13 amino acids. The full variable domain, in which reference TRBV5-1 and TRBJ1-3 provide the parts outside the CDR3, is KAGVTQTPRYLIKTRGQQVTLSCSPISGHRSVSWYQQTPGQGLQFLFEYFSETQRNKGNFPGRFSGRQFSNSRSEMNVSTLELGDSALYLCASRTGQGNTIYFGEGSWLTVV.

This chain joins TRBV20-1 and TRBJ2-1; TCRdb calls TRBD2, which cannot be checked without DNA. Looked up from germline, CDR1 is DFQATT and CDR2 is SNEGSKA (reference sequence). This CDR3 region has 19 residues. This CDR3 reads CSARERRLAGGISYNEQFF.

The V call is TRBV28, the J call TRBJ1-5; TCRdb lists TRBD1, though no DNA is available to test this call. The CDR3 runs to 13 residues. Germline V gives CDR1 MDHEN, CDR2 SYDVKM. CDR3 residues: CASTGGGYQPQHF.

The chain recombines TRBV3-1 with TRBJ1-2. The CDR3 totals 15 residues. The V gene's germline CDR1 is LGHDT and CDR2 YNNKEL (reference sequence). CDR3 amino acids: CASSHLRTGNYGYTF.

CDR3 loop: CASSYAPRTADTEAFF. The chain couples TRBV6-5 to TRBJ1-1; as DNA is missing, the TRBD1 call by TCRdb cannot be tested. Germline V gene lookup returns CDR1 MNHEY and CDR2 SVGAGI. The CDR3 consists of 16 residues.

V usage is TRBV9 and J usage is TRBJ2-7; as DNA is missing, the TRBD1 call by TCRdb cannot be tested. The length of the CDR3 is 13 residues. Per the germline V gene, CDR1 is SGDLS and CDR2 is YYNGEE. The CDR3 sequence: CASSASTGGEQYF.

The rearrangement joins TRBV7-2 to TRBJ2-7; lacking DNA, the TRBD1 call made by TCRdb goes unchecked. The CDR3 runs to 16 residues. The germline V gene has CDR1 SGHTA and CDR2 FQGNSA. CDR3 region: CASSLKLGDRGYEQYF.

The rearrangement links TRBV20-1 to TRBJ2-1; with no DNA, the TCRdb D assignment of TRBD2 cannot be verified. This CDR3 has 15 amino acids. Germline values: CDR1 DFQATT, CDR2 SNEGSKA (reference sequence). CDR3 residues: CSARDAGGLINEQFF.

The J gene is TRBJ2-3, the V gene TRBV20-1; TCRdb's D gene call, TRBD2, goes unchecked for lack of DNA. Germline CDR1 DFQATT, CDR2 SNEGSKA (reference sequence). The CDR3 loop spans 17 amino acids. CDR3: CSARDLPAGGYTDTQYF.

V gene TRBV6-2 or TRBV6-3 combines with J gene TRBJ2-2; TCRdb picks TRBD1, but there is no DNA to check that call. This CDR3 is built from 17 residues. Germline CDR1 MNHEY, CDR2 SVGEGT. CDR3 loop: CASSSPVGGENTGELFF.

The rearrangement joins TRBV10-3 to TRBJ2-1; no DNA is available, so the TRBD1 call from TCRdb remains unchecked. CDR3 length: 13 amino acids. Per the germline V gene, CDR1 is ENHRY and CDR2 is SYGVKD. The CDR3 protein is CAISGQEYNEQFF.

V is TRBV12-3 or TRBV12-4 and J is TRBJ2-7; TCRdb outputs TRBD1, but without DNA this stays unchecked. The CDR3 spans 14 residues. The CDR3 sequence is CASSLKGGNYEQYF.